A single sample gave rise to the 18 T cell receptor beta chains below, sequenced in a study of T cells in Graves' hyperthyroidism and ophthalmopathy (dated by TCRdb to about 2019). Library construction relied on multiplex PCR. Sequenced on an Illumina HiSeq 2000. The TCR beta CDR3 regions were amplified from RNA transcripts. The first round of RT-PCR for the TCR CDR3 was performed with the HTBI primer set and the Qiagen OneStep RT-PCR kit. The public sequencing data were trimmed at Q25 with fastp and processed into clonotypes with MiXCR by TCRdb, which kept only in-frame beta chains. Rows with a matching CDR3 protein are joined into one entry that keeps the most common DNA and genes. In this sample the table shows over 400,000 distinct CDR3 sequences, approximately 23% of which occur a single time. In total, the top ten clones hold under 55% of the sample. Sequencing was done on a sample of blood. These receptors were taken from a woman in her sixties or seventies with Graves' ophthalmopathy.

The CDR3 DNA sequence: TGTGCCAGTAGAGCTAGCGGGAGCCACGAGCAGTACTTC. It specifies CASRASGSHEQYF. V is TRBV19 and J is TRBJ2-7; 10 bases agree with TRBD2. This CDR3 is 13 amino acids long. The trim removed 6 bases at V and 5 bases at J, leaving 4 bases unmatched. Germline-derived CDR1 and CDR2 are LNHDA and SQIVND (reference sequence).

The chain carries TRBV2 and TRBJ2-3; 12 bases map to TRBD2. Losses at the gene ends were 6 bases for V and 0 bases for J; bases not matched to a gene: 4. CDR1 is SNHLY and CDR2 is FYNNEI in the germline V gene. The CDR3 totals 16 residues. As DNA, the CDR3 is TGTGCCAGCAGGATCGGACTAGCGGGAAGCACAGATACGCAGTATTTT. This sequence encodes CASRIGLAGSTDTQYF.

The chain carries TRBV15 and TRBJ1-5, with D possibly being TRBD1 (6 bases). Germline CDR1 LNHNV, CDR2 YYDKDF (reference sequence). With 1 base removed from V and 4 bases from J, the gap between germline ends came to 11 bases. The CDR3 extends over 15 amino acids. The CDR3: CATSRGGTLNQPQHF. The CDR3 DNA sequence: TGTGCCACCAGCAGAGGGGGGACACTTAATCAGCCCCAGCATTTT.

This clonotype was found a few times. This chain links TRBV6-1 with TRBJ2-7, with a weak D call TRBD1 (6 bases). Trimming removed 5 bases at V and 8 bases at J, with 16 bases between. Looked up from germline, CDR1 is MNHNS and CDR2 is SASEGT. CDR3 length: 13 residues. CDR3 sequence (DNA): TGTGCCAGCAGTTTTCTCCCAACAGGGAAGCAGTACTTC. Amino acids: CASSFLPTGKQYF.

This clonotype was seen at least ten times. The CDR3: CSVEIPPLNTEAFF. The CDR3 coding sequence is TGCAGCGTTGAAATCCCGCCCCTGAACACTGAAGCTTTCTTT. This chain joins TRBV29-1 and TRBJ1-1, with unresolved D. Germline V gives CDR1 SQVTM, CDR2 ANQGSEA. The CDR3 is made up of 14 amino acids. Trimming stripped 2 bases from V and 0 bases from J, with 10 bases between.

The CDR3 spells CASSDPWNTEAFF. CDR3 in DNA: TGTGCCAGCAGCGACCCCTGGAACACTGAAGCTTTCTTT. The V call is TRBV25-1, the J call TRBJ1-1, with D unresolved. The CDR3 covers 13 residues. With 6 bases removed from V and 1 base from J, the gap between germline ends came to 9 bases. Germline CDR1 reads MGHDK; CDR2 reads SYGVNS.

This clonotype was seen a handful of times. V gene TRBV6-2 or TRBV6-3 combines with J gene TRBJ2-1, with 9 bases lining up with TRBD2. The V segment lost 7 bases and the J segment 3 bases; nucleotides outside the gene matches: 7. Looked up from germline, CDR1 is MNHEY and CDR2 is SVGEGT. The CDR3 contains 15 residues. The CDR3 region has the DNA TGTGCCAGCACCCCAGCGGGAGGAAACTACAATGAGCAGTTCTTC. Its protein product is CASTPAGGNYNEQFF.

This clonotype was found many times. The genes are TRBV12-3 or TRBV12-4 and TRBJ2-3, with no clear D. V lost 7 bases, J lost 8 bases, and 13 bases lay in between. CDR3 length: 12 residues. Here the CDR3 reads CASTTSVRTQYF. The DNA of the CDR3 is TGTGCCAGCACCACATCGGTTCGTACGCAGTATTTT.

CDR3 nucleotide sequence: TGTGCCACCACCCGGGATTCAGATACGCAGTATTTT. This gives the protein CATTRDSDTQYF. This chain uses TRBV15 with TRBJ2-3, with D possibly TRBD2 on 5 matching bases. This CDR3 is built from 12 residues. The V end lost 7 bases, the J end lost 4 bases, and 9 bases lay between the germline ends. Germline CDR1 reads LNHNV; CDR2 reads YYDKDF (reference sequence).

The rearrangement joins TRBV6-5 to TRBJ2-5; possibly TRBD1 or TRBD2 for D (5 bases each). Germline assignment: CDR1 MNHEY and CDR2 SVGAGI. This CDR3 region has 14 residues. Trimming shortened V by 0 bases and J by 5 bases, and 10 bases separated the two germline ends. This CDR3 reads CASSYSGEWETQYF. The CDR3 DNA is TGTGCCAGCAGTTACTCGGGGGAGTGGGAGACCCAGTACTTC.

The V and J genes are TRBV5-8 and TRBJ1-2; maybe TRBD1 (6 bases). V was pared by 9 bases and J by 6 bases, with 15 bases between. Germline CDR1 SGHTS, CDR2 YDEGEE. The CDR3 has 12 residues. The CDR3 region has the DNA TGTGCCATCGATCTGGGGGCGGATGGCTACACCTTC. Its protein product is CAIDLGADGYTF.

This clonotype was seen more than once but under ten times. For the CDR3, the DNA is TGCGCCAGCAGCTGGGGACGCGAGGGGGCTAATTCACCCCTCCACTTT. Amino acids: CASSWGREGANSPLHF. V gene TRBV5-1 combines with J gene TRBJ1-6; 7 bases match TRBD1. V shed 3 bases and J 6 bases; nucleotides not matched to a gene: 9. The CDR3 length is 16 residues. Germline CDR1 is SGHRS and CDR2 is YFSETQ. Combining the CDR3 with reference TRBV5-1 and TRBJ1-6 gives the whole variable domain KAGVTQTPRYLIKTRGQQVTLSCSPISGHRSVSWYQQTPGQGLQFLFEYFSETQRNKGNFPGRFSGRQFSNSRSEMNVSTLELGDSALYLCASSWGREGANSPLHFGNGTRLTVT.

This clonotype has at least ten counts. The genes are TRBV5-1 and TRBJ2-3, with TRBD2 identical over 11 bases. The CDR3 totals 16 residues. Germline loops: CDR1 SGHRS, CDR2 YFSETQ. Germline trimming cut 5 bases from V and 3 bases from J; bases unmatched to any gene: 8. This CDR3 reads CASRTGTSGMTDTQYF. CDR3 nucleotides: TGCGCCAGCAGAACCGGGACTAGCGGAATGACAGATACGCAGTATTTT.

This chain joins TRBV6-2 or TRBV6-3 and TRBJ1-5; D call uncertain. This CDR3 contains 11 residues. V was shortened by 6 bases and J by 11 bases, with 11 bases between the two germline ends. Looked up from germline, CDR1 is MNHEY and CDR2 is SVGEGT. The CDR3 coding sequence is TGTGCCAGCAGCCAGGCTAGGTCCCAGCATTTT. Protein: CASSQARSQHF.

A note on this clonotype: The junction departs from the called germline gene at one end, perhaps through a read error. V and J are TRBV7-7 and TRBJ2-7; TRBD2 agrees at 11 bases. Germline assignment: CDR1 SSHAT and CDR2 FNYEAQ (reference sequence). The length of the CDR3 is 16 residues. The CDR3 DNA follows: TGTGCTAGCAGCTCTCTCACTAGCGGGAGTTGCAGCGAGCAGTACTTC. It codes for CASSSLTSGSCSEQYF.

This clonotype was counted at least ten times. This chain uses TRBV2 with TRBJ2-7; 9 bases are shared with TRBD1. From germline, CDR1 is SNHLY and CDR2 FYNNEI. CDR3 length: 14 amino acids. V trimming: 5 bases; J trimming: 4 bases; junction bases outside the gene matches: 6. The CDR3: CASSTGTGRYEQYF. For the CDR3, the DNA is TGTGCCAGCAGTACCGGGACAGGGCGATACGAGCAGTACTTC. Based on the CDR3 plus reference TRBV2 and TRBJ2-7, the full variable domain is EPEVTQTPSHQVTQMGQEVILRCVPISNHLYFYWYRQILGQKVEFLVSFYNNEISEKSEIFDDQFSVERPDGSNFTLKIRSTKLEDSAMYFCASSTGTGRYEQYFGPGTRLTVT.

The table lists this clonotype with many counts. The rearrangement uses TRBV11-2 and TRBJ1-2; D is uncertain. CDR3 length: 15 amino acids. Trimming cost V 5 bases and J 4 bases, with 17 bases left between them. Germline V gene data show CDR1 as SGHAT and CDR2 as FQNNGV. The CDR3 DNA sequence: TGTGCCAGCAGCGTCTTCATCGGGCGGGGCTATGGCTACACCTTC. It specifies CASSVFIGRGYGYTF.

The table lists this clonotype with a few counts. The chain combines TRBV20-1 with TRBJ2-3, with D unclear. The CDR3 covers 12 residues. Trimming took 6 bases from V and 0 from J, leaving 7 bases between them. The germline gives CDR1 DFQATT, CDR2 SNEGSKA (reference sequence). The DNA for the CDR3 is TGCAGTGCGAAACCTAGCACAGATACGCAGTATTTT. Amino acid sequence: CSAKPSTDTQYF.